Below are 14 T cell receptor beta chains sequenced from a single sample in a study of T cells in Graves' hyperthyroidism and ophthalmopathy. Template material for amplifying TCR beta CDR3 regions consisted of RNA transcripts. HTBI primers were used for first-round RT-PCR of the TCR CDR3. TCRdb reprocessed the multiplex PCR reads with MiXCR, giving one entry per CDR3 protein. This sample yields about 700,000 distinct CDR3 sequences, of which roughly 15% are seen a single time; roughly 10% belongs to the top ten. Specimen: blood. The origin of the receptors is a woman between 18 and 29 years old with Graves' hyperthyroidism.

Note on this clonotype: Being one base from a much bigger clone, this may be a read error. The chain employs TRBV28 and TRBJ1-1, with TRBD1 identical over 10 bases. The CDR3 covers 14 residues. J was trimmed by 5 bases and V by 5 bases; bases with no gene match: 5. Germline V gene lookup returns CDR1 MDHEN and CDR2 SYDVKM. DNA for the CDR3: TGTGCCAGCAGTCCGGGACAGGGGAAAACTGAAGCTTTCTTT. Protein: CASSPGQGKTEAFF.

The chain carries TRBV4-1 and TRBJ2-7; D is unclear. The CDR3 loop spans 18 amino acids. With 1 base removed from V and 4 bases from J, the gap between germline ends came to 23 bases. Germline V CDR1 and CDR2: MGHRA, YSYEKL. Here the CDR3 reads CASSQVLRRGRRLYEQYF. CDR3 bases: TGCGCCAGCAGCCAAGTCCTACGCAGAGGCCGTCGATTATACGAGCAGTACTTC.

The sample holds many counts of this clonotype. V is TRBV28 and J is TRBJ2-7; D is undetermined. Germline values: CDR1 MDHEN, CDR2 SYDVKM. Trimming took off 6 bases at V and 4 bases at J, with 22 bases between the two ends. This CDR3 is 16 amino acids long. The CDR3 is CASSQVLVGRAYEQYF. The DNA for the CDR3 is TGTGCCAGCAGCCAGGTCCTCGTTGGCCGGGCATACGAGCAGTACTTC.

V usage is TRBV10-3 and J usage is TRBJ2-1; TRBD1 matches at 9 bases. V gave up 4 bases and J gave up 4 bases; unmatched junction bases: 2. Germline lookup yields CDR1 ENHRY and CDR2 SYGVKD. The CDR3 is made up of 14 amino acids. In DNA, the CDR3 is TGTGCCATCAGTGGGACAGGGGCGTACAATGAGCAGTTCTTC. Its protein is CAISGTGAYNEQFF.

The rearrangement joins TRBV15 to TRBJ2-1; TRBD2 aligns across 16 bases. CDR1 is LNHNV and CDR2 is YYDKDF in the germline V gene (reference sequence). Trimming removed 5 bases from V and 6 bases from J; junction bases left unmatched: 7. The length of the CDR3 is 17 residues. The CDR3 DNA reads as TGTGCCACCAGCCGGGGGACTAGCGGGAGGGCTGGCAATGAGCAGTTCTTC. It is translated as CATSRGTSGRAGNEQFF.

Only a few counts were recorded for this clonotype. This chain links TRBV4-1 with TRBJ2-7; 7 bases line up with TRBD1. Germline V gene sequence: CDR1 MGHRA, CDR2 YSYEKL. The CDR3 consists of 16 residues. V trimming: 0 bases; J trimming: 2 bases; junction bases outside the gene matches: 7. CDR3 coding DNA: TGCGCCAGCAGCCAAGAACACAGGGGAGTAGCCTACGAGCAGTACTTC. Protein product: CASSQEHRGVAYEQYF.

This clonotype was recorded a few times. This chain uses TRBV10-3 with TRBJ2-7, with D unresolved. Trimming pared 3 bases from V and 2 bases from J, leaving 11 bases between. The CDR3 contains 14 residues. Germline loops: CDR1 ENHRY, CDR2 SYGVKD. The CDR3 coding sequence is TGTGCCATCAGTGAAGGTACCTCAGCCTACGAGCAGTACTTC. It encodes CAISEGTSAYEQYF.

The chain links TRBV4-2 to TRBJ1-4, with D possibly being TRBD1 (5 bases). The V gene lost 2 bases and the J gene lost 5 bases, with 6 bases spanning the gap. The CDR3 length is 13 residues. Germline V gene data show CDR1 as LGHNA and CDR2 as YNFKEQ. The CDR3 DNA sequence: TGTGCCAGCAGCCAAACAGGAAATGAAAAACTGTTTTTT. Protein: CASSQTGNEKLFF.

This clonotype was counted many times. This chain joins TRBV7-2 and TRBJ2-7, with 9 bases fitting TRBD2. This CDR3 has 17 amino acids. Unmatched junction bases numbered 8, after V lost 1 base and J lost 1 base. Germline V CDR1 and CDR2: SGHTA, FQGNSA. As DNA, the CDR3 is TGTGCCAGCAGCTTAGTGGCTAGCGGGGAGAGATCCTACGAGCAGTACTTC. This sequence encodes CASSLVASGERSYEQYF.

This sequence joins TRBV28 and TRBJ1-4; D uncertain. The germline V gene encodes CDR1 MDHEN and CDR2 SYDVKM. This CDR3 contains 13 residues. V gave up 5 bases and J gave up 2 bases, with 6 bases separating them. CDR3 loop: CASSDWTNEKLFF. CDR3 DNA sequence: TGTGCCAGCAGTGATTGGACTAATGAAAAACTGTTTTTT.

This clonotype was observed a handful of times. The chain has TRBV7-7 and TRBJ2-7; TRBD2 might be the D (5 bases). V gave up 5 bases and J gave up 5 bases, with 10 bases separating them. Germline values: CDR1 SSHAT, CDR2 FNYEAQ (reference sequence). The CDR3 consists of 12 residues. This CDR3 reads CASSPDGNEQYF. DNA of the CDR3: TGTGCCAGCAGCCCCGACGGGAACGAGCAGTACTTC.

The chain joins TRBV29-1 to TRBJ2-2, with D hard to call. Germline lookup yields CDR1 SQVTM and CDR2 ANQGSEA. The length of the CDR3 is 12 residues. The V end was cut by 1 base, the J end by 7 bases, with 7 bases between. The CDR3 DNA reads TGCAGCGTTGAAGGGTGGGGCGGGGAGCTGTTTTTT. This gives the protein CSVEGWGGELFF.

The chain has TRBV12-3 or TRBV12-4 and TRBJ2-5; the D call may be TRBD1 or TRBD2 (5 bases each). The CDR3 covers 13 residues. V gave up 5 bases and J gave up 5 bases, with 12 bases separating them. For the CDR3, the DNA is TGTGCCAGCAGTACTCCTGGGACGGAGACCCAGTACTTC. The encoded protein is CASSTPGTETQYF.

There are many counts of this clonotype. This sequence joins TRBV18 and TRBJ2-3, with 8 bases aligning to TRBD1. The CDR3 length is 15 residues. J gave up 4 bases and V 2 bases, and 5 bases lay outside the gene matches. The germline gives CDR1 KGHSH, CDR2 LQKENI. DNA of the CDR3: TGTGCCAGCTCACCAGTACAGGGGGGCCCAGATACGCAGTATTTT. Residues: CASSPVQGGPDTQYF. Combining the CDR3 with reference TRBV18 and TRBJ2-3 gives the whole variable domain NAGVMQNPRHLVRRRGQEARLRCSPMKGHSHVYWYRQLPEEGLKFMVYLQKENIIDESGMPKERFSAEFPKEGPSILRIQQVVRGDSAAYFCASSPVQGGPDTQYFGPGTRLTVL.